The rows below give T cell receptor beta chains drawn from one sample of a study of beta chain features in type 1 diabetes. Clones were read by immunoSEQ multiplex PCR, and TCRdb kept only the in-frame ones, dropping some. The sample consists of about 200,000 clones, about a tenth of them appearing once. The material sequenced was central memory CD4+ T cells from blood. All receptors come from a man aged 18 to 29 in good health. Both conserved end residues are part of each CDR3. The D gene is left open where the match is weak. Only part of the rows carry a size: once, few, many, or a class if the clone is expanded.

d_gene	abundance	v_gene	j_gene	CDR3nt	CDR3aa
TRBD1	-	TRBV15	TRBJ2-3	TGTGCCACCAGCAGGGGAAACAGGGGTGACACAGATACGCAGTATTTT	CATSRGNRGDTDTQYF
TRBD2	-	TRBV5-1	TRBJ2-3	TGCGCCAGCAGCGTGGATGGCGGGAGAACAGATACGCAGTATTTT	CASSVDGGRTDTQYF
TRBD1	many	TRBV5-1	TRBJ2-1	TGCGCCAGCAGCTCCTCCCGACAGGGGGGGAATGAGCAGTTCTTC	CASSSSRQGGNEQFF
TRBD2	few	TRBV7-6	TRBJ2-3	TGTGCCAGCAGCTTAGGGCGGGAGGTCGCCACAGATACGCAGTATTTT	CASSLGREVATDTQYF
-	few	TRBV29-1	TRBJ2-7	TGCAGCGTTCGCGACTCGGTCGGAGAGCAGTACTTC	CSVRDSVGEQYF
-	few	TRBV4-1	TRBJ1-5	TGCGCCAGCAGCCCCCTGACACCTTCCATGGGTAGCAATCAGCCCCAGCATTTT	CASSPLTPSMGSNQPQHF
TRBD1	few	TRBV27	TRBJ2-7	TGTGCCAGCAGTCTGACAGGGGGTACGCAGTACTTC	CASSLTGGTQYF
-	-	TRBV6-5	TRBJ2-5	TGTGCCAGCAGTGACAGATCCAACCAAGAGACCCAGTACTTC	CASSDRSNQETQYF
TRBD1	many	TRBV30	TRBJ2-7	TGTGCCTGGGGGCGAGGACAGGGACCGTACGAGCAGTACTTC	CAWGRGQGPYEQYF
TRBD2	few	TRBV5-4	TRBJ2-1	TGTGCCAGCAGCTTGAGGCTAGCGGGAACAGGGGATGAGCAGTTCTTC	CASSLRLAGTGDEQFF
TRBD1	few	TRBV7-2	TRBJ2-1	TGTGCCAGCAGCTTGGACAGGGGGGGCTACAATGAGCAGTTCTTC	CASSLDRGGYNEQFF
-	few	TRBV7-9	TRBJ2-5	TGTGCCAGCAGGCAGAGTGCAACCCAAGAGACCCAGTACTTC	CASRQSATQETQYF
TRBD2	few	TRBV28	TRBJ2-1	TGTGCCAGCAGTTTGGGACTAGCGGCACAAGGAGAGCAGTTCTTC	CASSLGLAAQGEQFF
TRBD2	-	TRBV2	TRBJ2-1	TGTGCCAGCTCTCGACTAGCCAACTCCTACAATGAGCAGTTCTTC	CASSRLANSYNEQFF
-	-	TRBV29-1	TRBJ1-3	TGCAGCGTTGCAGTGACCTCTGGAAACACCATATATTTT	CSVAVTSGNTIYF
-	few	TRBV7-2	TRBJ2-6	TGTGCCAGCAGCTACGTAACAGGGTATGGTGGGGCCAACGTCCTGACTTTC	CASSYVTGYGGANVLTF
-	many	TRBV19	TRBJ2-1	TGTGCCAGTAGTATAGTACGGGGTTACAATGAGCAGTTCTTC	CASSIVRGYNEQFF
-	few	TRBV25-1	TRBJ2-7	TGTGCCAGCAGTGAATATGGTCGGGACCACTTC	CASSEYGRDHF
-	-	TRBV5-4	TRBJ2-1	TGTGCCAGCAGCTTGGCCGGGTTAGGGTACAATGAGCAGTTCTTC	CASSLAGLGYNEQFF
-	-	TRBV9	TRBJ2-3	TGTGCCAGCAGCGTAGCTATAAAGGGGGGAGATACGCAGTATTTT	CASSVAIKGGDTQYF
TRBD2	few	TRBV11-2	TRBJ2-1	TGTGCCAGCAGCTCGACGACTAGCGGGAGACCCAATGAGCAGTTCTTC	CASSSTTSGRPNEQFF
-	-	TRBV6-1	TRBJ1-1	TGTGCCAGCAGTGCAAACAGGGAAGCATTGGCTTTCTTT	CASSANREALAFF
-	few	TRBV6-6	TRBJ2-5	TGTGCCAGCAGCCCTAAAATGGCACAGGGTACAGAGACCCAGTACTTC	CASSPKMAQGTETQYF
TRBD1	medium-sized	TRBV29-1	TRBJ2-7	TGCAGCGTTCGGACAGGGGGGGACGAGCAGTACTTC	CSVRTGGDEQYF
-	few	TRBV4-1	TRBJ2-1	TGCGCCAGCAGCCAAGTCCGCAGGGATAATGAGCAGTTCTTC	CASSQVRRDNEQFF
-	many	TRBV30	TRBJ2-1	TGTGCCTGGAGTGTACTCATAGTGGACAATGAGCAGTTCTTC	CAWSVLIVDNEQFF
TRBD1	few	TRBV6-6	TRBJ2-2	TGTGCCAGCAGACCCGGGACAGGGGTCACCGGGGAGCTGTTTTTT	CASRPGTGVTGELFF
-	-	TRBV28	TRBJ2-5	TGTGCCAGCAGTTCCCTAACGTTATCCGGGGAGACCCAGTACTTC	CASSSLTLSGETQYF
TRBD1	few	TRBV5-6	TRBJ1-2	TGTGCCAGCAGCGAGGACAGGGACTATGGCTACACCTTC	CASSEDRDYGYTF
TRBD1	few	TRBV7-9	TRBJ1-1	TGTGCCAGCAGCTTTTTCGGGACAGCGAACACTGAAGCTTTCTTT	CASSFFGTANTEAFF
-	many	TRBV7-8	TRBJ2-7	TGTGCCAGCTCCCCTATTCTTGGGGCGATCGCCTACGAGCAGTACTTC	CASSPILGAIAYEQYF
-	-	TRBV29-1	TRBJ2-2	TGCAGCGTTGAAGATCTGAACAACCGGGAGCTGTTTTTT	CSVEDLNNRELFF
-	few	TRBV5-1	TRBJ2-3	TGCGCCAGCAGCTTGGATCGTAGTAGGGGGGTCACAGATACGCAGTATTTT	CASSLDRSRGVTDTQYF
TRBD1	few	TRBV4-3	TRBJ1-2	TGCGCCAGCAGCCTCAGGGCACGACAGGGAGTCGAATATGGCTACACCTTC	CASSLRARQGVEYGYTF
-	-	TRBV9	TRBJ1-1	TGTGCCAGCAGCAAGACAGTGATGAACACTGAAGCTTTCTTT	CASSKTVMNTEAFF
TRBD2	few	TRBV5-4	TRBJ2-7	TGTGCCAGCAGCTTCGGTAGCGGGCCTGAGTACGAGCAGTACTTC	CASSFGSGPEYEQYF
-	few	TRBV30	TRBJ1-1	TGTGCCTGGAGTGTATGGGTGAACACTGAAGCTTTCTTT	CAWSVWVNTEAFF
-	-	TRBV5-1	TRBJ2-5	TGCGCCAGCAGCTTGTCCGGAGAGACCCAGTACTTC	CASSLSGETQYF
TRBD2	few	TRBV7-8	TRBJ2-7	TGTGCCAGCAGCTTAGTCGGACTAGCGGGCGAGCAGTACTTC	CASSLVGLAGEQYF
-	-	TRBV5-6	TRBJ2-7	TGTGCCAGCAGCTTGAACGGTGGTCCAGCCACTCCACTCCGTTACGAGCAGTACTTC	CASSLNGGPATPLRYEQYF
TRBD2	-	TRBV27	TRBJ2-1	TGTGCCAGCAGTCTCACCGGGACTAGCGGGAGGGCCCTCCCTGAGCAGTTCTTC	CASSLTGTSGRALPEQFF
TRBD2	few	TRBV2	TRBJ2-2	TGTGCCAGCAGTGAAGCGCTAGCGGGAGGCACCGGGGAGCTGTTTTTT	CASSEALAGGTGELFF
-	-	TRBV7-6	TRBJ2-5	TGTGCCAGCAGCTTATTAGGGCTGGAGACCCAGTACTTC	CASSLLGLETQYF
-	-	TRBV7-9	TRBJ2-7	TGTGCCAGCAGCTTAGATTCCAGTCCTTACGAGCAGTACTTC	CASSLDSSPYEQYF
-	-	TRBV29-1	TRBJ2-5	TGCAGCGTTGAAGATGTAGGGACGGTCCACTGGGGAGAGACCCAGTACTTC	CSVEDVGTVHWGETQYF
-	few	TRBV7-9	TRBJ2-7	TGTGCCAGCAGCCCCCGCCGCGGTCCATCCTACGAGCAGTACTTC	CASSPRRGPSYEQYF
-	few	TRBV6-5	TRBJ2-4	TGTGCCAGCAGTGTCCAGAGTCTTCCCGAAAACATTCAGTACTTC	CASSVQSLPENIQYF
-	few	TRBV6-1	TRBJ2-5	TGTGCCAGCAGTGAATCGGGTGCGAAGACCCAGTACTTC	CASSESGAKTQYF
-	many	TRBV2	TRBJ2-5	TGTGCCAGCAGTGAACGAAGAAAGACCCAGTACTTC	CASSERRKTQYF
-	few	TRBV23-1	TRBJ2-7	TGCGCCAGCAGTCAATCGAGTCAGGGAATCAACGAGCAGTACTTC	CASSQSSQGINEQYF
-	few	TRBV30	TRBJ1-4	TGTGCCGGAAAGCGGAGTTCTTACGAAAAACTGTTTTTT	CAGKRSSYEKLFF
-	few	TRBV14	TRBJ1-4	TGTGCCAGCAGCCAAGTGTCCTCCACAGGGAATGAAAAACTGTTTTTT	CASSQVSSTGNEKLFF
-	-	TRBV7-9	TRBJ1-1	TGTGCCAGCAGTTTTACTAACACTGAAGCTTTCTTT	CASSFTNTEAFF
TRBD2	few	TRBV6-5	TRBJ2-3	TGTGCCAGCAGGGCGGGAGTGGGAACAGATACGCAGTATTTT	CASRAGVGTDTQYF
-	few	TRBV10-3	TRBJ1-1	TGTGCCATCAGTCCCTTGGGGCGGACAACTTTGAACACTGAAGCTTTCTTT	CAISPLGRTTLNTEAFF
-	-	TRBV6-5	TRBJ2-5	TGTGCCAGCGGGGACACGACCCGAGAGACCCAGTACTTC	CASGDTTRETQYF
-	few	TRBV2	TRBJ2-7	TGTGCCAGCAGCCGGGACTTCCGCTCCTACGAGCAGTACTTC	CASSRDFRSYEQYF
-	-	TRBV7-9	TRBJ2-3	TGTGCCAGCAGCTACAGCACAGATACGCAGTATTTT	CASSYSTDTQYF
TRBD2	-	TRBV2	TRBJ2-1	TGTGCCAGCAGGGGCGGGAGTTGGGGTGAGCAGTTCTTC	CASRGGSWGEQFF
-	-	TRBV5-1	TRBJ1-1	TGCGCCAGCAGCCCCTCTCTCGGGGGCGGGTACACTGAAGCTTTCTTT	CASSPSLGGGYTEAFF